Presented here are 5 T cell receptor beta chains from one specimen sequenced in a study of T cell responses to AZD1222 COVID-19 vaccine. Sequencing was performed with immunoSEQ multiplex PCR; in TCRdb, only in-frame clones are kept and a portion is missing. The table shows over 150,000 clones, with about nine tenths occurring only once. The specimen was peripheral blood, collected on day 0 of AZD1222 vaccination. These receptors were obtained from an adult in good health.

The genes are TRBV3-1 (or the pseudogene TRBV3-2) and TRBJ1-1, with unresolved D. V lost 2 bases and J lost 6, with 25 bases in between. Germline V lookup: CDR1 LGHDT, CDR2 YNNKEL (reference sequence). The length of the CDR3 is 18 residues. The CDR3 region is CASSQNRHLHPDISEAFF. The CDR3 DNA is TGTGCCAGCAGCCAAAATAGACACCTCCATCCCGACATTTCTGAAGCTTTCTTT.

The rearrangement links TRBV6-5 to TRBJ2-1, with TRBD1 matching over 10 bases. The CDR3 extends over 16 amino acids. After removal of 4 bases from V and 9 bases from J, the junction contained 12 bases not matched to a gene. Germline V lookup: CDR1 MNHEY, CDR2 SVGAGI. CDR3 region: CASSSPGQGSFSEQFF. The CDR3 DNA reads as TGTGCCAGCAGTTCACCGGGACAGGGGAGTTTCAGTGAGCAGTTCTTC.

This chain joins TRBV5-5 and TRBJ2-2; D is perhaps TRBD1 (5 bases). The CDR3 sequence is 16 residues long. V was trimmed by 0 bases and J by 5 bases, leaving 14 bases between them. The V gene's germline CDR1 is SGHKS and CDR2 YYEKEE (reference sequence). The chain's CDR3 is CASSLVVWQGTGELFF. CDR3 nucleotides: TGTGCCAGCAGCTTGGTGGTATGGCAGGGAACCGGGGAGCTGTTTTTT.

The V and J genes are TRBV6-5 and TRBJ1-2; D is unresolved. V lost 0 bases and J 4 bases, leaving 6 bases between the germline ends. This CDR3 contains 13 residues. Per germline, CDR1 MNHEY and CDR2 SVGAGI. The CDR3 spells CASSYSVSYGYTF. The CDR3 coding sequence is TGTGCCAGCAGTTACTCTGTCAGCTATGGCTACACCTTC.

The chain uses TRBV4-2 and TRBJ2-3, with 12 bases lining up with TRBD2. This CDR3 has 18 residues. V lost 1 base and J lost 2; bases outside the gene matches: 7. From germline, CDR1 is LGHNA and CDR2 YNFKEQ. CDR3 coding DNA: TGTGCCAGCAGCCAAGGGGTGAGACTAGCGGGGGTCACAGATACGCAGTATTTT. This gives the protein CASSQGVRLAGVTDTQYF.